This entry is about one T cell receptor beta chain. Its antigen is unidentified. The data originate from a study of Tregs in tolerant kidney transplant recipients. Findings and limits, study-wide: This study did not directly address biological reproducibility.

CD4+CD25+CD127- Tregs, CD4+CD25- non-Tregs, CD4 and CD8 cells were sorted. Here immunoSEQ multiplex PCR was the method, and the copy in TCRdb shows in-frame clones only, minus some. The table shows tens of thousands of clones, with around 83% occurring only once. Unmatched junction bases numbered 15, after V lost 5 bases and J lost 4 bases. CDR3 length: 17 residues. The V gene's germline CDR1 is SGHAT and CDR2 FQNNGV. Sequenced: CD4+ T cells from blood. V gene TRBV11-2 combines with J gene TRBJ1-1; 8 bases fit TRBD1. This TCR came from a human donor in good health. This CDR3 is CASSPTRTGRGTTEAFF. The CDR3 nucleotides read TGTGCCAGCAGCCCCACGAGGACAGGGAGAGGGACCACTGAAGCTTTCTTT.